The 8 T cell receptor beta chains presented below share a single source sample, sequenced in a study of beta chain features in type 1 diabetes. Sequenced material consisted of expressed TCRB transcripts (all of the isolated RNA was reverse transcribed). This table comes from immunoSEQ multiplex PCR, and its TCRdb copy is limited to in-frame clones, with some not included. The repertoire includes under 300,000 clones, 7.5% to 9.5% of them detected once, and approximately 0.99% sits in the top ten. The material sequenced was central memory CD4+ T cells from blood. These receptors were collected from a young woman in good health.

The chain combines TRBV28 with TRBJ2-1; 9 bases are a match to TRBD1. Germline loops: CDR1 MDHEN, CDR2 SYDVKM. V lost 8 bases to trimming and J lost 9 bases; unmatched junction nucleotides: 2. There are 11 residues in the CDR3. As DNA, the CDR3 is TGTGCCAGCGACAGGGGGGGTGAGCAGTTCTTC. It encodes CASDRGGEQFF.

This clone was recorded a few times. The CDR3 coding sequence is TGTGCCAGTAGTATAAACCCCTGGGGGAACACCGGGGAGCTGTTTTTT. Its protein product is CASSINPWGNTGELFF. The chain couples TRBV19 to TRBJ2-2; D is undetermined. Trimming removed 2 bases from V and 1 base from J, with 11 bases in between. Germline V lookup: CDR1 LNHDA, CDR2 SQIVND (reference sequence). CDR3 length: 16 residues. Filled out from reference TRBV19 and TRBJ2-2, the complete variable domain reads DGGITQSPKYLFRKEGQNVTLSCEQNLNHDAMYWYRQDPGQGLRLIYYSQIVNDFQKGDIAEGYSVSREKKESFPLTVTSAQKNPTAFYLCASSINPWGNTGELFFGEGSRLTVL.

The sample holds many counts of this clone. The chain combines TRBV2 with TRBJ2-7; no clear D gene. V lost 3 bases and J 3 bases, leaving 6 bases between the germline ends. The germline CDR1 and CDR2 sequences are SNHLY and FYNNEI. This CDR3 region has 12 residues. CDR3 in amino acids: CASSDTHYEQYF. CDR3 coding DNA: TGTGCCAGCAGTGATACACACTACGAGCAGTACTTC.

The rearrangement joins TRBV9 to TRBJ2-7; 9 nucleotides match TRBD1. Per the germline V gene, CDR1 is SGDLS and CDR2 is YYNGEE. Trimming at V came to 2 bases and at J to 0 bases, leaving 3 bases not matched to a gene. CDR3 length: 15 residues. CDR3 in amino acids: CASSVGQGNSYEQYF. The CDR3 bases are TGTGCCAGCAGCGTGGGACAGGGAAACTCCTACGAGCAGTACTTC.

This clone was seen only a few times. The rearrangement joins TRBV4-2 to TRBJ2-3; 8 nucleotides align to TRBD2. The CDR3 runs 16 residues. Germline assignment: CDR1 LGHNA and CDR2 YNFKEQ. The ends lost 1 base at V and 0 bases at J; junction bases unmatched: 3. This CDR3 reads CASSQAQRGSTDTQYF. CDR3 coding DNA: TGTGCCAGCAGCCAAGCCCAGCGGGGGAGCACAGATACGCAGTATTTT.

This clone has more than one count but fewer than ten. V usage is TRBV2 and J usage is TRBJ2-7; 8 bases are shared with TRBD1. CDR1 and CDR2 (germline): SNHLY, FYNNEI. Germline trimming cut 6 bases from V and 4 bases from J; bases unmatched to any gene: 8. CDR3 size: 14 residues. CDR3 residues: CASRLTGGTYEQYV. The CDR3 DNA is TGTGCCAGCAGACTAACAGGGGGAACGTACGAGCAGTACGTC.

This clone was recorded a few times. The J gene is TRBJ1-1, the V gene TRBV6-5; perhaps TRBD1 as D (5 bases). This CDR3 spans 13 amino acids. Between the trimmed V and J ends, which lost 8 bases and 4 bases, there was a span of 14 bases. Germline V gene data show CDR1 as MNHEY and CDR2 as SVGAGI. CDR3 DNA sequence: TGTGCCAGCTTCCAGGGTACGGCCACTGAAGCTTTCTTT. As protein: CASFQGTATEAFF.

This clone has a handful of counts. The rearrangement uses TRBV5-1 and TRBJ1-4, with TRBD1 matching over 11 bases. This CDR3 is 15 amino acids long. Unmatched junction bases numbered 4, after V lost 3 bases and J lost 6 bases. In germline, CDR1 is SGHRS, CDR2 YFSETQ. The CDR3 protein is CASSWGTGGDEKLFF. In DNA form, the CDR3 reads TGCGCCAGCAGCTGGGGGACAGGGGGAGATGAAAAACTGTTTTTT.